Described below is a single T cell receptor beta chain sequence and its context. Libraries were prepared by immunoSEQ multiplex PCR; TCRdb keeps only in-frame clonotypes and omits some of them. The table has 170,000 or so clones, about 87% seen once; the top ten hold around 2.7%. This specimen belongs to a study of blood T cell repertoires in COVID-19. At the level of the study: Acute and convalescent COVID-19 samples came from the United States, Italy and Spain.

CDR3 length equals 16 residues. The J gene is TRBJ1-3, the V gene TRBV21-1. TRBV21-1 is shown as a pseudogene. Sequences were obtained from peripheral blood. This TCR came from a man aged 35 to 55 with active or convalescent COVID-19. The DNA of the CDR3 is TGTGCCAGCAGCAACGACTATGGGAGGGGCGGTATAACCATATATTTT. Amino acids: CASSNDYGRGGITIYF.